The 31 T cell receptor beta chains in this list originate from one sample, sequenced in a study of technical replicates of blood from a handful of donors. Sequenced by immunoSEQ multiplex PCR; TCRdb stores in-frame clones only, minus some. The sample includes roughly 71,000 clones, approximately 96% of them seen just once. Sequencing used T cells isolated from PBMCs. The origin of the receptors is a human donor in good health.

The chain uses TRBV5-4 and TRBJ2-7; 7 bases line up with TRBD1. The CDR3 extends over 14 amino acids. Germline CDR1 reads SGHNT; CDR2 reads YYREEE (reference sequence). V was pared by 6 bases and J by 0 bases, with 6 bases of the junction left unmatched. CDR3 sequence: CASMKDRSSYEQYF. In DNA form, the CDR3 reads TGTGCCAGCATGAAGGACAGGAGCTCCTACGAGCAGTACTTC.

Written as DNA, the CDR3 is TGTGCCAGCAGTTTAGGGGGCCTACCAACAGGGAGCGAGCAGTACTTC. It yields the protein CASSLGGLPTGSEQYF. The chain links TRBV27 to TRBJ2-7, with D possibly matching TRBD1 (6 bases). V lost 2 bases and J lost 6, with 20 bases in between. Germline V gives CDR1 MNHEY, CDR2 SMNVEV (reference sequence). The CDR3 has 16 amino acids.

This rearrangement joins TRBV6-6 to TRBJ1-4, with D perhaps TRBD1 (6 bases). V lost 0 bases and J lost 16, with 15 bases in between. The CDR3 has 13 amino acids. Germline values: CDR1 MNHNY, CDR2 SVGAGI (reference sequence). CDR3 residues: CASSYSQTGNPFF. In nucleotides, the CDR3 is TGTGCCAGCAGTTACTCCCAAACAGGGAACCCGTTTTTT.

The chain employs TRBV7-2 and TRBJ2-7, with D perhaps matching TRBD2 (6 bases). This CDR3 spans 14 amino acids. The V end lost 1 base, the J end lost 3 bases, and 10 bases lay between the germline ends. Germline CDR1 SGHTA, CDR2 FQGNSA. The CDR3 nucleotides read TGTGCCAGCAGCTTAGACTATAGCGGCTACGAGCAGTACTTC. This sequence encodes CASSLDYSGYEQYF.

The V and J genes are TRBV6-4 and TRBJ2-1, with 9 nucleotides matching TRBD2. CDR1 is MRHNA and CDR2 is SNTAGT in the germline V gene. CDR3 length: 15 residues. Losses at the gene ends were 4 bases for V and 6 bases for J; bases not matched to a gene: 7. CDR3: CASSATAGGRNEQFF. In DNA, the CDR3 is TGTGCCAGCAGTGCAACGGCGGGAGGGCGCAATGAGCAGTTCTTC.

This clone was observed a single time. The chain couples TRBV6-1 to TRBJ1-4; 8 bases are shared with TRBD1. The junction had 14 bases not matched to a gene; V was cut back by 1 base and J by 7 bases. The germline gives CDR1 MNHNS, CDR2 SASEGT. There are 18 residues in the CDR3. CDR3 sequence reads: CASSEEWTGMKRGEKLFF. CDR3 DNA sequence: TGTGCCAGCAGTGAAGAGTGGACAGGGATGAAGCGTGGTGAAAAACTGTTTTTT.

The chain combines TRBV7-8 with TRBJ2-7, with D possibly matching TRBD1 (6 bases). V lost 2 bases and J lost 3, with 20 bases in between. The germline V gene has CDR1 SGHVS and CDR2 FQNEAQ. This CDR3 region has 17 residues. In DNA, the CDR3 is TGTGCCAGCAGCTTAAGGACAGACAGCCGATCCTTCTACGAGCAGTACTTC. Amino acid sequence: CASSLRTDSRSFYEQYF.

The chain carries TRBV21-1 and TRBJ2-7; the DNA was not used to check the table's D call, TRBD1. TRBV21-1 is assigned pseudogene status. The CDR3 is 13 residues long. CDR3 region: CASSRYGTDEQYF. The CDR3, as DNA: TGTGCCAGCAGCAGATACGGGACAGACGAGCAGTACTTC.

This chain uses TRBV18 with TRBJ1-2; unclear D gene. Trimming took 3 bases from V and 0 from J, leaving 14 bases between them. Germline lookup yields CDR1 KGHSH and CDR2 LQKENI. The CDR3 has 16 amino acids. CDR3 in amino acids: CASSPLGESANYGYTF. DNA for the CDR3: TGTGCCAGCTCACCCCTCGGGGAGTCTGCTAACTATGGCTACACCTTC.

The CDR3 reads CASSLQGLNTEAFF. In DNA form, the CDR3 reads TGTGCCAGCAGCTTACAGGGTTTAAACACTGAAGCTTTCTTT. The chain links TRBV7-9 to TRBJ1-1; weak D call: TRBD1 (5 bases). Trimming removed 2 bases from V and 2 bases from J, with 9 bases in between. This CDR3 spans 14 amino acids. Germline lookup yields CDR1 SEHNR and CDR2 FQNEAQ (reference sequence).

This chain links TRBV19 with TRBJ1-4; 7 bases are shared with TRBD1. The CDR3 extends over 14 amino acids. The ends lost 7 bases at V and 5 bases at J; junction bases unmatched: 7. Germline lookup yields CDR1 LNHDA and CDR2 SQIVND (reference sequence). The CDR3 coding sequence is TGTGCCAGTATTTCGGACAGGTCAAATGAAAAACTGTTTTTT. Protein product: CASISDRSNEKLFF.

V usage is TRBV4-1 and J usage is TRBJ1-1; the D is unclear. The CDR3 sequence is 15 residues long. Trimming removed 5 bases from V and 1 base from J, with 14 bases in between. Germline CDR1 MGHRA, CDR2 YSYEKL. The CDR3 DNA reads as TGCGCCAGCAGCGAGGACCTGAGCGGGAACACTGAAGCTTTCTTT. Residues: CASSEDLSGNTEAFF.

The gene calls are TRBV7-3 and TRBJ2-1, with TRBD2 matching over 9 bases. The J segment lost 9 bases and the V segment lost 5 bases, leaving 17 bases of the junction unmatched. CDR3 size: 17 residues. Germline CDR1 and CDR2: SGHTA and FQGTGA. The CDR3 is CASSVLLAGAGHSEQFF. The DNA of the CDR3 is TGTGCCAGCAGCGTACTCTTAGCGGGAGCGGGCCATAGTGAGCAGTTCTTC. The variable domain in full, completed from reference TRBV7-3 and TRBJ2-1, reads GAGVSQTPSNKVTEKGKYVELRCDPISGHTALYWYRQSLGQGPEFLIYFQGTGAADDSGLPNDRFFAVRPEGSVSTLKIQRTERGDSAVYLCASSVLLAGAGHSEQFFGPGTRLTVL.

This chain uses TRBV5-6 with TRBJ1-5; no clear D. Germline V lookup: CDR1 SGHDT, CDR2 YYEEEE. Trimming shortened V by 2 bases and J by 2 bases, and 11 bases separated the two germline ends. This CDR3 is 15 amino acids long. The CDR3 nucleotides read TGTGCCAGCAGCTTTGGAATTGAGGGCAATCAGCCCCAGCATTTT. Protein sequence: CASSFGIEGNQPQHF.

This clone has a single count. The chain uses TRBV7-9 and TRBJ2-1; D gene ambiguous. V dropped 8 bases and J dropped 5 bases, with 4 bases sitting between them. Germline CDR1 is SEHNR and CDR2 is FQNEAQ (reference sequence). CDR3 length equals 10 residues. The CDR3 region is CASEDNEQFF. The CDR3 DNA reads as TGTGCCAGCGAGGACAATGAGCAGTTCTTC.

The rearrangement uses TRBV2 and TRBJ2-7; D call uncertain. Germline lookup yields CDR1 SNHLY and CDR2 FYNNEI. The V and J ends lost 8 bases and 9 bases respectively, with 14 bases between them. This CDR3 is built from 11 residues. CDR3 nucleotides: TGTGCCAGCTTGGCAGAGGCTCGGCAGTACTTC. Translation gives CASLAEARQYF.

V gene TRBV2 combines with J gene TRBJ1-3; no clear D. The ends were cut back, 6 bases at V and 8 bases at J, with 8 bases in the middle. Per the germline V gene, CDR1 is SNHLY and CDR2 is FYNNEI. This CDR3 has 11 residues. The CDR3: CASSVGDTIYF. CDR3 coding DNA: TGTGCCAGCAGCGTCGGGGACACCATATATTTT.

In this sample, this clone turned up a few times. The rearrangement joins TRBV29-1 to TRBJ2-1; 8 bases fit TRBD2. CDR1 and CDR2 (germline): SQVTM, ANQGSEA. CDR3 length: 14 amino acids. The junction had 8 bases not matched to a gene; V was cut back by 3 bases and J by 7 bases. CDR3 nucleotide sequence: TGCAGCGTTGATTCAGCGGGAGCCGTGAATGAGCAGTTCTTC. This codes for CSVDSAGAVNEQFF.

V gene TRBV2 combines with J gene TRBJ2-1, with D perhaps TRBD1 (6 bases). The CDR3 is made up of 14 amino acids. Deletions cut 7 bases from V and 8 bases from J, with 18 bases between. The germline V gene encodes CDR1 SNHLY and CDR2 FYNNEI. CDR3 protein: CASNFLQQGDEQFF. CDR3 sequence (DNA): TGTGCCAGCAATTTCTTACAACAGGGCGATGAGCAGTTCTTC.

The genes are TRBV9 and TRBJ2-1; D remains ambiguous. V lost 4 bases, J lost 4 bases, and 9 bases lay in between. From germline, CDR1 is SGDLS and CDR2 YYNGEE. The length of the CDR3 is 13 residues. The CDR3 sequence: CASSFRLYNEQFF. The DNA of the CDR3 is TGTGCCAGCAGCTTCAGACTGTACAATGAGCAGTTCTTC.

This chain links TRBV7-8 with TRBJ1-1; D ambiguous. Trimming pared 1 base from V and 1 base from J, leaving 7 bases between. The length of the CDR3 is 14 residues. The V gene's germline CDR1 is SGHVS and CDR2 FQNEAQ. The CDR3 spells CASSLGEENTEAFF. The CDR3 nucleotides are TGTGCCAGCAGCTTAGGGGAGGAGAACACTGAAGCTTTCTTT.

The chain links TRBV10-3 to TRBJ2-7; D is perhaps TRBD1 (5 bases). V lost 5 bases and J lost 6, with 14 bases in between. Per germline, CDR1 ENHRY and CDR2 SYGVKD. The CDR3 runs to 13 residues. CDR3 sequence reads: CAISLDNQREQYF. The CDR3 DNA sequence: TGTGCCATCAGTCTGGACAACCAGCGCGAGCAGTACTTC.

The chain employs TRBV5-1 and TRBJ2-5; D may be TRBD2 (6 bases). V was trimmed by 4 bases and J by 3 bases, leaving 16 bases between them. The CDR3 is 15 amino acids. Germline CDR1 and CDR2: SGHRS and YFSETQ. The CDR3 is CASSRLGLAKETQYF. DNA of the CDR3: TGCGCCAGCAGCCGCTTGGGGCTAGCGAAAGAGACCCAGTACTTC. The full variable domain, completed using reference TRBV5-1 and TRBJ2-5, is KAGVTQTPRYLIKTRGQQVTLSCSPISGHRSVSWYQQTPGQGLQFLFEYFSETQRNKGNFPGRFSGRQFSNSRSEMNVSTLELGDSALYLCASSRLGLAKETQYFGPGTRLLVL.

V and J are TRBV2 and TRBJ2-7; weak D call: TRBD2 (5 bases). Germline CDR1 reads SNHLY; CDR2 reads FYNNEI. V was pared by 6 bases and J by 3 bases, with 12 bases between. This CDR3 has 13 amino acids. CDR3 DNA: TGTGCCAGCAGCCCTGGGAGTAGCTACGAGCAGTACTTC. Translation gives CASSPGSSYEQYF.

The table lists this clone with a count of one. This chain links TRBV11-2 with TRBJ2-2, with D possibly being TRBD1 (6 bases). The germline V gene encodes CDR1 SGHAT and CDR2 FQNNGV. V dropped 3 bases and J dropped 5 bases, with 13 bases sitting between them. The CDR3 loop spans 15 amino acids. This CDR3 reads CASSFRRTGTGELFF. For the CDR3, the DNA is TGTGCCAGCAGCTTTCGTCGTACAGGGACCGGGGAGCTGTTTTTT.

This clone has a single count. CDR3: CASSLGASGKNIQYF. Here the CDR3 DNA reads TGTGCCAGCAGTTTAGGGGCTAGCGGGAAAAACATTCAGTACTTC. The chain links TRBV27 to TRBJ2-4; 8 nucleotides agree with TRBD2. This CDR3 is 15 amino acids long. Germline values: CDR1 MNHEY, CDR2 SMNVEV (reference sequence). The V segment lost 2 bases and the J segment 4 bases; nucleotides outside the gene matches: 4.

The chain recombines TRBV5-4 with TRBJ1-2, with a possible D match to TRBD1 (6 bases). The CDR3 has 14 residues. Germline lookup yields CDR1 SGHNT and CDR2 YYREEE (reference sequence). Trimming left V 4 bases short and J 0 bases short, with 10 bases between. CDR3 nucleotides: TGTGCCAGCAGCCGGGACATATCTAACTATGGCTACACCTTC. This encodes CASSRDISNYGYTF.

The chain has TRBV29-1 and TRBJ2-1; the match to TRBD2 covers 7 bases. The CDR3 contains 13 residues. Germline CDR1 SQVTM, CDR2 ANQGSEA. V was pared by 7 bases and J by 4 bases, with 7 bases of the junction left unmatched. The CDR3 DNA sequence: TGCAGCGGATGGCGGGAGTCTTACAATGAGCAGTTCTTC. Amino acid sequence: CSGWRESYNEQFF.

The genes are TRBV10-3 and TRBJ2-7; maybe TRBD1 (5 bases). V gave up 10 bases and J gave up 3 bases, with 13 bases separating them. This CDR3 comprises 12 residues. CDR1 and CDR2 (germline): ENHRY, SYGVKD. This CDR3 is CATSLDSYEQYF. CDR3 in DNA: TGTGCCACCTCCCTCGACAGCTACGAGCAGTACTTC.

The chain employs TRBV19 and TRBJ1-2; TRBD1 might be the D (5 bases). Germline-derived CDR1 and CDR2 are LNHDA and SQIVND (reference sequence). Between the trimmed V and J ends, which lost 0 bases and 4 bases, there was a span of 18 bases. This CDR3 region has 17 residues. CDR3 residues: CASSIEGAATQGYGYTF. In DNA, the CDR3 is TGTGCCAGTAGTATAGAAGGGGCAGCCACCCAAGGCTATGGCTACACCTTC.

The chain is built from TRBV11-3 and TRBJ1-2; 10 positions agree with TRBD1. This CDR3 contains 16 residues. Trimming cost V 5 bases and J 0 bases; bases outside gene matches: 6. Germline values: CDR1 SGHNT, CDR2 YENEEA. The CDR3 DNA follows: TGTGCCAGCAGCCCAGACAGGGGGCCGCCTAACTATGGCTACACCTTC. It encodes CASSPDRGPPNYGYTF.